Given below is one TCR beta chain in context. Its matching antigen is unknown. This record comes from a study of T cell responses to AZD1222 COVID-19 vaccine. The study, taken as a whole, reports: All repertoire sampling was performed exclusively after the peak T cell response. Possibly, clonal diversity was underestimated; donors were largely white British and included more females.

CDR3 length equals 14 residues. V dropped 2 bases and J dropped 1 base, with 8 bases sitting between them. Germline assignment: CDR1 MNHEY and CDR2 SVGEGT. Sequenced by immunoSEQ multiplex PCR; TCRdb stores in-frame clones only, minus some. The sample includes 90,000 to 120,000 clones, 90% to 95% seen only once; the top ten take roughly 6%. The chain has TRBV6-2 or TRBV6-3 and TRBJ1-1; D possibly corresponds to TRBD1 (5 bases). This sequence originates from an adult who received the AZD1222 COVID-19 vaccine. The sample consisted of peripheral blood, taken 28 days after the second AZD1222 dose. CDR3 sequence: CASSYGGRNTEAFF. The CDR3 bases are TGTGCCAGCAGTTACGGGGGACGGAACACTGAAGCTTTCTTT.